This entry lists 13 T cell receptor beta chains sequenced from one sample in a study of CD8 T cell repertoires and HIV-1 epitope variants. Libraries were prepared by immunoSEQ multiplex PCR; TCRdb keeps only in-frame clonotypes and omits some of them. Of about 4,100 clones in the sample, more than 60% were seen once. Antigen specificity for these receptors is unknown. Sequenced material: cultured CD8+ T cells derived from PBMCs. The receptors come from a male donor with HIV.

The J gene is TRBJ2-7, the V gene TRBV5-6; D is possibly TRBD1 (5 bases). The CDR3 extends over 14 amino acids. Trimming pared 6 bases from V and 5 bases from J, leaving 18 bases between. In germline, CDR1 is SGHDT, CDR2 YYEEEE. CDR3 DNA: TGTGCCAGCAAACCACAGGTCCAATTCCACGAGCAGTACTTC. Protein: CASKPQVQFHEQYF.

The chain joins TRBV30 to TRBJ2-2, with D tentatively TRBD1 (6 bases). Germline V gives CDR1 GTSNPN, CDR2 SVGIG (reference sequence). Between the trimmed V and J ends, which lost 2 bases and 7 bases, there was a span of 14 bases. The CDR3 is 14 amino acids. The CDR3 loop is CAWSLVTGNGELFF. The CDR3 DNA reads TGTGCCTGGAGTCTTGTTACAGGGAACGGGGAGCTGTTTTTT.

The chain has TRBV2 and TRBJ1-2, with D possibly TRBD1 on 5 matching bases. Germline V lookup: CDR1 SNHLY, CDR2 FYNNEI. The ends were cut back, 0 bases at V and 6 bases at J, with 8 bases in the middle. This CDR3 is 13 amino acids long. CDR3 DNA sequence: TGTGCCAGCAGTGAAGCTTGGGGCGATGGCTACACCTTC. This sequence encodes CASSEAWGDGYTF. Full variable domain (remainder filled in from reference TRBV2 and TRBJ1-2): EPEVTQTPSHQVTQMGQEVILRCVPISNHLYFYWYRQILGQKVEFLVSFYNNEISEKSEIFDDQFSVERPDGSNFTLKIRSTKLEDSAMYFCASSEAWGDGYTFGSGTRLTVV.

The gene calls are TRBV11-2 and TRBJ2-1, with D hard to call. CDR3 size: 13 residues. Trimming pared 3 bases from V and 5 bases from J, leaving 8 bases between. Germline V gene sequence: CDR1 SGHAT, CDR2 FQNNGV. The CDR3 region is CASSLGSHNEQFF. CDR3 coding DNA: TGTGCCAGCAGCTTGGGATCCCACAATGAGCAGTTCTTC.

This clone has just one count. This chain connects TRBV7-2 to TRBJ2-7; a possible D gene is TRBD1 (6 bases). Germline-derived CDR1 and CDR2 are SGHTA and FQGNSA. The CDR3 has 15 residues. The V end lost 8 bases, the J end lost 2 bases, and 19 bases lay between the germline ends. CDR3 residues: CASLFHSTGTYEQYF. CDR3 in DNA: TGTGCCAGCCTCTTTCATAGCACAGGGACCTACGAGCAGTACTTC. The full variable domain, rest sourced from reference TRBV7-2 and TRBJ2-7, is GAGVSQSPSNKVTEKGKDVELRCDPISGHTALYWYRQSLGQGLEFLIYFQGNSAPDKSGLPSDRFSAERTGGSVSTLTIQRTQQEDSAVYLCASLFHSTGTYEQYFGPGTRLTVT.

The V call is TRBV7-9, the J call TRBJ1-1; no definite D call. The CDR3 runs 17 residues. Germline lookup yields CDR1 SEHNR and CDR2 FQNEAQ (reference sequence). The ends were cut back, 2 bases at V and 1 base at J, with 17 bases in the middle. Here the CDR3 reads CASSLSPVGQTNTEAFF. The CDR3 DNA reads as TGTGCCAGCAGCTTATCCCCCGTTGGGCAGACGAACACTGAAGCTTTCTTT.

The rearrangement uses TRBV19 and TRBJ2-1; D gene unclear. The CDR3 sequence is 14 residues long. V gave up 7 bases and J gave up 5 bases, with 15 bases separating them. CDR1 and CDR2 (germline): LNHDA, SQIVND (reference sequence). The CDR3: CASTPKMADNEQFF. The DNA for the CDR3 is TGTGCCAGTACCCCCAAGATGGCTGACAATGAGCAGTTCTTC.

This chain links TRBV6-5 with TRBJ2-2; TRBD1 agrees at 7 bases. There are 13 residues in the CDR3. Trimming at V came to 10 bases and at J to 1 base, leaving 3 bases not matched to a gene. Germline V gene data show CDR1 as MNHEY and CDR2 as SVGAGI. The chain's CDR3 is CATRTGNTGELFF. CDR3 bases: TGTGCCACCAGGACAGGGAACACCGGGGAGCTGTTTTTT.

The CDR3 sequence: CASSPVGETNQPQHF. The CDR3 DNA reads TGTGCCAGCAGCCCCGTCGGGGAGACAAATCAGCCCCAGCATTTT. The chain is built from TRBV28 and TRBJ1-5; no firm D call. Trimming removed 6 bases from V and 4 bases from J, with 16 bases in between. CDR1 and CDR2 from the germline V gene are MDHEN and SYDVKM. The CDR3 sequence is 15 residues long.

The sample holds one count of this clone. This sequence joins TRBV10-1 and TRBJ2-7, with 12 bases identical to TRBD2. V shed 0 bases, J shed 5 bases, and the junction held 17 bases outside the gene matches. This CDR3 contains 20 residues. From germline, CDR1 is WNHNN and CDR2 SYGVQD (reference sequence). Written as DNA, the CDR3 is TGCGCCAGCAGTGAGTCGATAGATGGGCTAGCGGGGGGGCCAAAACACGAGCAGTACTTC. Its translation is CASSESIDGLAGGPKHEQYF.

The rearrangement uses TRBV27 and TRBJ1-5; D unclear. V shed 0 bases and J shed 0 bases, with 3 bases lying between them. Germline assignment: CDR1 MNHEY and CDR2 SMNVEV (reference sequence). The CDR3 loop spans 14 amino acids. DNA for the CDR3: TGTGCCAGCAGTTTATCGTTTAGCAATCAGCCCCAGCATTTT. It translates to CASSLSFSNQPQHF.

J is TRBJ2-5 and V is TRBV27; no reliable D call. V gave up 5 bases and J gave up 0 bases, with 10 bases separating them. The V gene's germline CDR1 is MNHEY and CDR2 SMNVEV (reference sequence). This CDR3 is built from 14 residues. The DNA for the CDR3 is TGTGCCAGCAGTCTCGGACGGAACCAAGAGACCCAGTACTTC. This codes for CASSLGRNQETQYF.

The chain is built from TRBV7-9 and TRBJ2-7, with D uncertain. V gave up 5 bases and J gave up 3 bases, with 8 bases separating them. The CDR3 covers 12 residues. In germline, CDR1 is SEHNR, CDR2 FQNEAQ (reference sequence). The CDR3, as DNA: TGTGCCAGCAGCCGAGTGATCTACGAGCAGTACTTC. Its translation: CASSRVIYEQYF. The whole variable domain, remainder taken from reference TRBV7-9 and TRBJ2-7, is DTGVSQNPRHKITKRGQNVTFRCDPISEHNRLYWYRQTLGQGPEFLTYFQNEAQLEKSRLLSDRFSAERPKGSFSTLEIQRTEQGDSAMYLCASSRVIYEQYFGPGTRLTVT.